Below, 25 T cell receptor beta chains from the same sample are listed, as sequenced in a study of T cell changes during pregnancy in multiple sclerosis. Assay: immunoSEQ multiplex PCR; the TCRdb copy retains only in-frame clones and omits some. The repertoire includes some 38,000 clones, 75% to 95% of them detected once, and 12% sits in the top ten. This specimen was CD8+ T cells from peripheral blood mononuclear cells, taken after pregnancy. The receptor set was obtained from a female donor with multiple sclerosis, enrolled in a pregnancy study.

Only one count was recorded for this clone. Here the CDR3 reads CASSLVRQGAGELFF. Here the CDR3 DNA reads TGCGCCAGCAGCTTGGTCAGGCAGGGGGCCGGGGAGCTGTTTTTT. This chain links TRBV5-1 with TRBJ2-2; 7 bases agree with TRBD1. Germline V gene data show CDR1 as SGHRS and CDR2 as YFSETQ. V lost 0 bases to trimming and J lost 6 bases; unmatched junction nucleotides: 5. The CDR3 runs 15 residues.

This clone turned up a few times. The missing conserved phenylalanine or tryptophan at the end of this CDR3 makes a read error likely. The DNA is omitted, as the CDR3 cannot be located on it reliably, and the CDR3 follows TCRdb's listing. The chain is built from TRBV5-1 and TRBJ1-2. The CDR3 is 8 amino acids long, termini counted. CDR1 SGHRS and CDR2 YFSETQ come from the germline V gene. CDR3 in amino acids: CASSSRVS.

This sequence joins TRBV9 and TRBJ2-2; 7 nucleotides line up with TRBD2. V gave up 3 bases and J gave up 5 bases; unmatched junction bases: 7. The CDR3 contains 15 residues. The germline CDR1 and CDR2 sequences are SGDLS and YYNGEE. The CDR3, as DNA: TGTGCCAGCAGCGCCTCGGGAGGCTGGACCGGGGAGCTGTTTTTT. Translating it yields CASSASGGWTGELFF.

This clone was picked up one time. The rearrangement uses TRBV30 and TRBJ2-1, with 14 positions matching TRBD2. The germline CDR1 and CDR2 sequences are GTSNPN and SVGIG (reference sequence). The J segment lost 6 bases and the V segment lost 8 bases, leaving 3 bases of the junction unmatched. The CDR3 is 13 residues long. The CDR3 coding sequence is TGTGCCGGACTAGCGGGAGGTAGCAATGAGCAGTTCTTC. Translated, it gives CAGLAGGSNEQFF.

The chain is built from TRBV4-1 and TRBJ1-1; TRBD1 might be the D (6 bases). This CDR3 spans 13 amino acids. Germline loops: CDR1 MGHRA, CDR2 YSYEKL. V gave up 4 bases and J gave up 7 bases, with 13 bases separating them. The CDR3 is CASSLQRQDEAFF. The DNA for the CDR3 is TGCGCCAGCAGCCTTCAACGACAGGATGAAGCTTTCTTT.

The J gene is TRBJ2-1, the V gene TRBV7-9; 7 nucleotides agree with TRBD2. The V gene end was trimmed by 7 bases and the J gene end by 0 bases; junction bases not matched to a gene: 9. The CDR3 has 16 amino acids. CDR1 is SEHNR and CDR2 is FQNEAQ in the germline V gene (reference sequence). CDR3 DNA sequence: TGTGCCAGCACCGGGGCGGGCGGGAGCTCCTACAATGAGCAGTTCTTC. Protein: CASTGAGGSSYNEQFF.

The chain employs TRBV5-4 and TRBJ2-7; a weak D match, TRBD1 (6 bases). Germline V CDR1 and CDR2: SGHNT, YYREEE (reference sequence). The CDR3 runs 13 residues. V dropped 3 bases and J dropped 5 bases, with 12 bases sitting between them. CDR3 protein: CASSSQGLNEQYF. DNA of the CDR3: TGTGCCAGCAGCTCCCAGGGGCTAAACGAGCAGTACTTC.

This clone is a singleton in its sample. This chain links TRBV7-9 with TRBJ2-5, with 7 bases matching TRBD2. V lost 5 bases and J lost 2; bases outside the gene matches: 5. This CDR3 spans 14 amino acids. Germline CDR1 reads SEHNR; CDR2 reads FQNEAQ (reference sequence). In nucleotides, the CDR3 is TGTGCCAGCAGCCTGGGGGGGAGTCAAGAGACCCAGTACTTC. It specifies CASSLGGSQETQYF.

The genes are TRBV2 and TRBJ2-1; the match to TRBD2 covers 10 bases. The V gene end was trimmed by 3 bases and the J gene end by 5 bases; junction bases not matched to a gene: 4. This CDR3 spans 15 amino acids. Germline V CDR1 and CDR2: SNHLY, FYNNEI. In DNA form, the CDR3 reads TGTGCCAGCAGTGATGCACTAGCGGGAAACAATGAGCAGTTCTTC. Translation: CASSDALAGNNEQFF.

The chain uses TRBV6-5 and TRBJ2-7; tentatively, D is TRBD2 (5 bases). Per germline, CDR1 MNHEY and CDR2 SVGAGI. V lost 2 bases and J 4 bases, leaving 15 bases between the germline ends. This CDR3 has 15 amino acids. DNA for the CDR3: TGTGCCAGCAGTTACCGAGGGCCCCTATCATACGAGCAGTACTTC. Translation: CASSYRGPLSYEQYF.

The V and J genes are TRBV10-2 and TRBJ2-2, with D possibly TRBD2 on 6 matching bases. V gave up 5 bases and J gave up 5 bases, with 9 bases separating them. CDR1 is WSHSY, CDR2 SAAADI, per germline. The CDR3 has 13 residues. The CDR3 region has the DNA TGCGCCAGCAGTTTCGGAGGGACCGGGGAGCTGTTTTTT. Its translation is CASSFGGTGELFF.

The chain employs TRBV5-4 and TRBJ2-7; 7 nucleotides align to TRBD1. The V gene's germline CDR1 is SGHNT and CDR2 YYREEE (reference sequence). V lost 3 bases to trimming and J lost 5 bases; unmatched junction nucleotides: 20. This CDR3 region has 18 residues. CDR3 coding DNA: TGTGCCAGCAGCTCCCTCAACAGGGGCCTAACCACCTTCGACGAGCAGTACTTC. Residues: CASSSLNRGLTTFDEQYF. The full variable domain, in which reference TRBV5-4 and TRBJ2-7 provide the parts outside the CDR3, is ETGVTQSPTHLIKTRGQQVTLRCSSQSGHNTVSWYQQALGQGPQFIFQYYREEENGRGNFPPRFSGLQFPNYSSELNVNALELDDSALYLCASSSLNRGLTTFDEQYFGPGTRLTVT.

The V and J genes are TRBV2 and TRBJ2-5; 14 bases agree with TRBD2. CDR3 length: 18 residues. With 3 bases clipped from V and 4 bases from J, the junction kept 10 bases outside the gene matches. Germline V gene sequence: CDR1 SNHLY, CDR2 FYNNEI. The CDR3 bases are TGTGCCAGCAGTGAGACGACTAGCGGGAGGGCCAATCGAGAGACCCAGTACTTC. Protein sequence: CASSETTSGRANRETQYF.

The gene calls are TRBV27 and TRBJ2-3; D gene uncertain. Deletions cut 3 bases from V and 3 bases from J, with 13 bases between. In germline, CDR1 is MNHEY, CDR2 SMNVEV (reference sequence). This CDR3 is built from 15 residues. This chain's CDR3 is CASSFAGVSTDTQYF. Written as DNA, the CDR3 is TGTGCCAGCAGTTTTGCCGGAGTTAGTACAGATACGCAGTATTTT.

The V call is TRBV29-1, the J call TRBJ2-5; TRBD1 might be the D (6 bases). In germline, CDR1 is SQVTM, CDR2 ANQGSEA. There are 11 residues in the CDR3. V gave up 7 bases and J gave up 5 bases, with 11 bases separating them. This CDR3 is CSAQGHETQYF. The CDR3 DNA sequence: TGCAGCGCACAGGGACACGAGACCCAGTACTTC.

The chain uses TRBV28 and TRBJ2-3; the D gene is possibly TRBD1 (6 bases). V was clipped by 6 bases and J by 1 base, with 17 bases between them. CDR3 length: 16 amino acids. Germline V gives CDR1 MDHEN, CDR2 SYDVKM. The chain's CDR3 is CASRRRGGLRTDTQYF. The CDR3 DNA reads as TGTGCCAGCAGACGCAGGGGTGGCCTCCGCACAGATACGCAGTATTTT.

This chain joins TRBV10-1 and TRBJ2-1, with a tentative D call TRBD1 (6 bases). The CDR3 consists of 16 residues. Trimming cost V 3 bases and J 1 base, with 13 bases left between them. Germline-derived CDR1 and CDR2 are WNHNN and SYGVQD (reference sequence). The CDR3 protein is CASSEKQGWSYNEQFF. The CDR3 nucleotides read TGCGCCAGCAGTGAAAAACAGGGTTGGTCCTACAATGAGCAGTTCTTC.

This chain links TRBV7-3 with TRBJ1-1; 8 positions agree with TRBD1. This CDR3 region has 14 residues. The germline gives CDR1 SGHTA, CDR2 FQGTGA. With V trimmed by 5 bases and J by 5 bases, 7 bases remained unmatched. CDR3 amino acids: CASSATGGSTEAFF. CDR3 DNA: TGTGCCAGCAGCGCTACAGGGGGAAGTACTGAAGCTTTCTTT.

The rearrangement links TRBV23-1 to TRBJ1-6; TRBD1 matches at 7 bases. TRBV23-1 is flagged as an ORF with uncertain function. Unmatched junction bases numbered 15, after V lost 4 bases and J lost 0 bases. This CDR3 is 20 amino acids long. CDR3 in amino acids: CASSLATWTGASSYNSPLHF. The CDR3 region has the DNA TGCGCCAGCAGTCTCGCTACCTGGACAGGAGCCAGCTCCTATAATTCACCCCTCCACTTT.

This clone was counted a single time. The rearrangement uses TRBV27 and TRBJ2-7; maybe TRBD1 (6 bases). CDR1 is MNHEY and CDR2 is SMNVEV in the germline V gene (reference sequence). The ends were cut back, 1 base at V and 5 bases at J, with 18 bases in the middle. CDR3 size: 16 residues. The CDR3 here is CASSLWGPGYGNEQYF. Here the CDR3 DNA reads TGTGCCAGCAGTTTATGGGGGCCAGGGTATGGTAACGAGCAGTACTTC.

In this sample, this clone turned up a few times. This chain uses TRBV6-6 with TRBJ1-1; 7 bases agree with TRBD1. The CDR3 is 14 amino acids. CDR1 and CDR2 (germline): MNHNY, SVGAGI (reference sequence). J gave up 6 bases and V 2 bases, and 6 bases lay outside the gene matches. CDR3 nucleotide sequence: TGTGCCAGCAGTTACGGGGACAGCGGGTCTGAAGCTTTCTTT. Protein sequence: CASSYGDSGSEAFF.

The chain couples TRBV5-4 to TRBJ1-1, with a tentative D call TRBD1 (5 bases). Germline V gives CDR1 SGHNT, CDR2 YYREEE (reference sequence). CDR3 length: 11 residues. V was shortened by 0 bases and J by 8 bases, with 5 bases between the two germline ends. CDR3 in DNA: TGTGCCAGCAGCTTGGACAGGGAAGCTTTCTTT. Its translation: CASSLDREAFF.

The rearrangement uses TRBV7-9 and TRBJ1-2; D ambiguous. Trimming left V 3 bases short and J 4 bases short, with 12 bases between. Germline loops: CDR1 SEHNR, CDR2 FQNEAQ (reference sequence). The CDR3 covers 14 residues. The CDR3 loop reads CASSLAEEGYGYTF. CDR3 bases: TGTGCCAGCAGCTTGGCAGAGGAAGGCTATGGCTACACCTTC.

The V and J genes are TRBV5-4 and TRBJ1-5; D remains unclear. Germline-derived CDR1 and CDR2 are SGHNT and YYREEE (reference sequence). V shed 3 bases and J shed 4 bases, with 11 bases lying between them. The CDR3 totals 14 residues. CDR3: CASSSDGENQPQHF. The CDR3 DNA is TGTGCCAGCAGCTCCGACGGGGAGAATCAGCCCCAGCATTTT.

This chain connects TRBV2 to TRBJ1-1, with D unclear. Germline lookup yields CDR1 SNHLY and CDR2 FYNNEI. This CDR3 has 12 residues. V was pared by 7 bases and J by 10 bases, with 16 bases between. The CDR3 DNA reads TGTGCCAGCACCTCCGGGAGTTTGGGAGCTTTCTTT. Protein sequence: CASTSGSLGAFF.